This T cell receptor beta chain was sequenced in a study of blood T cell repertoires in COVID-19. In the study overall: Whether acute or convalescent, the COVID-19 samples came from the United States, Italy and Spain. PBMCs, B-cell-depleted T cells, or T cells were the source of the cDNA or gDNA that made up the material.

The trim removed 6 bases at V and 8 bases at J, leaving 6 bases unmatched. In germline, CDR1 is MNHEY, CDR2 SVGAGI. This CDR3 contains 13 residues. One Seattle source followed patients from active infection through their disease course. Methods used by the authors: Amplification from reference gene primers served as the basis for estimated nucleated cell counts. Method: immunoSEQ multiplex PCR; TCRdb's copy keeps in-frame clones and lacks some. The V and J calls and clone size come from that table; D and trimming were worked out from the DNA. The top ten clones hold 7.5% of a sample with hundreds of thousands of clones, approximately 80% of them seen once.

Sequencing was carried out using peripheral blood. V gene TRBV6-5 combines with J gene TRBJ1-2, with 10 bases matching TRBD1. This clonotype originated in a woman at least 80 years old with COVID-19, enrolled during active disease. CDR3: CASSPDRGLGYTF. CDR3 coding DNA: TGTGCCAGCAGCCCCGACAGGGGGCTCGGCTACACCTTC.